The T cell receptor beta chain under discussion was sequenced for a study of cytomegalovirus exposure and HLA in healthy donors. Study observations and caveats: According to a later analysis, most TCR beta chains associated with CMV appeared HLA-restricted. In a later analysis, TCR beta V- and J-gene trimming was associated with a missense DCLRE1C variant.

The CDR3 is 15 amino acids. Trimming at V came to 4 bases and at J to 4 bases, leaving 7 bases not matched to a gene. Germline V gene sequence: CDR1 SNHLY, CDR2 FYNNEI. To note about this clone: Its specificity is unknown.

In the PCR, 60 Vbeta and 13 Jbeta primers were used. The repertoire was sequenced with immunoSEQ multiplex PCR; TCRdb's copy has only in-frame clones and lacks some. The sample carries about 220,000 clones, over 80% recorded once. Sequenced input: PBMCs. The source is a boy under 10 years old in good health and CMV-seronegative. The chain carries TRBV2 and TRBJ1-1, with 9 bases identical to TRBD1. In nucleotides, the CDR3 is TGTGCCAGCAGTGTGGGACAGGGTGGAGGCACTGAAGCTTTCTTT. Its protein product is CASSVGQGGGTEAFF.